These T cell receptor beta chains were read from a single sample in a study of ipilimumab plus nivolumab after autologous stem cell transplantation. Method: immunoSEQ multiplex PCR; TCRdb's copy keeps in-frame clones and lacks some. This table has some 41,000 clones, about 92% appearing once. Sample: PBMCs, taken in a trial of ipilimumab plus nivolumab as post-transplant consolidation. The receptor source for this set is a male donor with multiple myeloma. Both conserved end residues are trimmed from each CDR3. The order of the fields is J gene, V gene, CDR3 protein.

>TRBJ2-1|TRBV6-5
ASRGLAGNNEQF
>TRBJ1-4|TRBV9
ASSVYEETNEKLF
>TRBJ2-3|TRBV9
ASSGPSGALTDTQY
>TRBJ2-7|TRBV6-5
ASRGGGGSSYEQY
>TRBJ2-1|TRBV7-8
ASSPAGISYNEQF
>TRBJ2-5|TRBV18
ASSSWTSGDVKTQY
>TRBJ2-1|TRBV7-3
ASSSSSDYNEQF
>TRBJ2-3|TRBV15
ATSRVVGGAPDTQY
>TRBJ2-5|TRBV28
ASSLSSGQETQY
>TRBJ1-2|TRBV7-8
ASSSHIANYGYT
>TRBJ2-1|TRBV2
ASSGLRDTNYNEQF
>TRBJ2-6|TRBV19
ASSVPQGPSSGANVLT
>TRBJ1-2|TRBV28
ASSSSPLNYGYT
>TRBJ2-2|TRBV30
AWSVQNRITGLF
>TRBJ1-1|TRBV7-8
ASSLQANMNTEAF
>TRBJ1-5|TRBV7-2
ASSLETGANQPQH
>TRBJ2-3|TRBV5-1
ASSLGAGASTDTQY
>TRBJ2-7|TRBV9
ASSVAGLVLDEQY
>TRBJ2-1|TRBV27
ASYPRGLAGGQF
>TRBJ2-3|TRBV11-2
ASSFSPGSDTQY
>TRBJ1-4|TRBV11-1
ASSFRLGEKLF
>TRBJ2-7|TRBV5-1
ASSSTVSYEQY
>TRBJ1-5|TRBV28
ASSFSGDNQPQH
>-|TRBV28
ASSWTETYEQY
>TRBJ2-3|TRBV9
ASSLYGGPSNTQY
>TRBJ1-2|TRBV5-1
ASSLQGIYTSGYT
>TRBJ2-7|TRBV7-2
ASSLTTYEQY
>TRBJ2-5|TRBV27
ASSLLGVQETQY
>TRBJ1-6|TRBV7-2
ASSSLGSPLH
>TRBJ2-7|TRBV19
ASSSIGYEQY
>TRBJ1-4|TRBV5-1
ASSLLQATNEKLF
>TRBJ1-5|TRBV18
ASSGDAPKNNQPQH
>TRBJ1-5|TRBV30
AWSVGTGWNQPQH
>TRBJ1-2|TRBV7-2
ASSSSIGYT
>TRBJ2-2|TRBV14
ASSQALDTGELF
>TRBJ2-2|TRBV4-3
ASSQPRQGLTGELF
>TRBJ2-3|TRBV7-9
ASSSANPTDTQY
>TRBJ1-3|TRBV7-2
ASSLQGGGPGNTIY